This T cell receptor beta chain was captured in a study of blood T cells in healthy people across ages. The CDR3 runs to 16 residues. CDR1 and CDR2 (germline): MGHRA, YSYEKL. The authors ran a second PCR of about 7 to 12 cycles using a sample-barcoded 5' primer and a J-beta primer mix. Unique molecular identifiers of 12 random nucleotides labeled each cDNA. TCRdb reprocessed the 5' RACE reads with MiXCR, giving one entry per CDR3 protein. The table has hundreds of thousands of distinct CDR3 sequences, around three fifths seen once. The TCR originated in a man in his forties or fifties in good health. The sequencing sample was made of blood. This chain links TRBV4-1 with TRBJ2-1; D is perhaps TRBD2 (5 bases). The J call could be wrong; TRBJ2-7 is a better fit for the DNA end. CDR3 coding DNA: TGCGCCAGCAGCAATACCGGTATAGCGACCTACAATGAGCAGTACTTC. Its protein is CASSNTGIATYNEQYF.